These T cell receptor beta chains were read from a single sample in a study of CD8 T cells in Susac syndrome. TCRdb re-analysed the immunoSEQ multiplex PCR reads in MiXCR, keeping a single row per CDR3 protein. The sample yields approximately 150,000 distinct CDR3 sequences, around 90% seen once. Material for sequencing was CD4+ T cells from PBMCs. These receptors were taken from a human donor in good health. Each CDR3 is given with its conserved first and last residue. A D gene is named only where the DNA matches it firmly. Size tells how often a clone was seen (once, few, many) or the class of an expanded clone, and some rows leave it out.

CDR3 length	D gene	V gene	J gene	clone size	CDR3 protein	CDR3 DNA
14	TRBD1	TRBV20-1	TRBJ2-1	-	CSVSDRGTYNEQFF	TGCAGTGTTTCGGACAGGGGCACCTACAATGAGCAGTTCTTC
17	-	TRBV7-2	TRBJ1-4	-	CASSPMVGITTNEKLFF	TGTGCCAGCAGCCCAATGGTGGGGATTACAACTAATGAAAAACTGTTTTTT
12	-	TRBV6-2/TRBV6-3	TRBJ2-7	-	CASKERYYEQYF	TGTGCCAGCAAGGAACGGTACTACGAGCAGTACTTC
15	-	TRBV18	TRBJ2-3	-	CASSRAGYGTDTQYF	TGTGCCAGCTCAAGGGCAGGCTACGGCACAGATACGCAGTATTTT
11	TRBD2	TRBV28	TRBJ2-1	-	CASSLAGGQFF	TGTGCCAGCAGTTTAGCGGGAGGGCAGTTCTTC
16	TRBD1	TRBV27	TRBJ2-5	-	CASSLSRQGAGETQYF	TGTGCCAGCAGTTTATCACGACAGGGGGCTGGGGAGACCCAGTACTTC
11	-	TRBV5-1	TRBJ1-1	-	CASSNRDEAFF	TGCGCCAGCAGCAACCGGGACGAAGCTTTCTTT
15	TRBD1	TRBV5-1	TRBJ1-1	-	CASRAGTGLDTEAFF	TGCGCCAGCAGGGCCGGGACAGGGTTGGACACTGAAGCTTTCTTT
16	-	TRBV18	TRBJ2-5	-	CASSPPGAQSGETQYF	TGTGCCAGCTCACCACCGGGAGCCCAAAGCGGAGAGACCCAGTACTTC
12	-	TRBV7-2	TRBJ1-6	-	CASSLVGAPLHF	TGTGCCAGCAGCTTAGTCGGGGCACCCCTCCACTTT
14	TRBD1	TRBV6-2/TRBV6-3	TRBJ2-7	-	CASRGQGQGYEQYF	TGTGCCAGCAGGGGCCAGGGACAGGGCTACGAGCAGTACTTC
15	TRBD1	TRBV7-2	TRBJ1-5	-	CASRSTGTANQPQHF	TGTGCCAGCCGAAGCACCGGGACAGCAAATCAGCCCCAGCATTTT
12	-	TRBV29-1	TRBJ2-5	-	CSVAQGSETQYF	TGCAGCGTTGCTCAGGGCTCGGAGACCCAGTACTTC
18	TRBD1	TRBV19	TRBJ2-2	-	CASSTRSGTGGLAGELFF	TGTGCCAGTAGTACCCGATCCGGGACAGGGGGTTTAGCCGGGGAGCTGTTTTTT
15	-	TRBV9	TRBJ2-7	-	CASSTQGSWAYEQYF	TGTGCCAGCAGCACCCAGGGTAGCTGGGCTTACGAGCAGTACTTC
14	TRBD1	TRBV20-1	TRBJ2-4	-	CSPWDSQAKNIQYF	TGCAGTCCATGGGACAGCCAAGCCAAAAACATTCAGTACTTC
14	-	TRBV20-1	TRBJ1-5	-	CSARVGGNNQPQHF	TGCAGTGCTAGAGTGGGCGGGAACAATCAGCCCCAGCATTTT
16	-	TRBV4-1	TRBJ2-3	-	CASSQAMNSGSDTQYF	TGCGCCAGCAGCCAAGCGATGAATAGTGGGTCAGATACGCAGTATTTT
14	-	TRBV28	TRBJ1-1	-	CASSIAGAYTEAFF	TGTGCCAGCAGTATCGCTGGGGCATACACTGAAGCTTTCTTT
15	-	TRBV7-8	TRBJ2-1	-	CASSAKVLAYNEQFF	TGTGCCAGCAGCGCGAAGGTCCTAGCTTACAATGAGCAGTTCTTC
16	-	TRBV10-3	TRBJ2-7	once	CAINLKDSLNSYEQYF	TGTGCCATCAACCTGAAGGACAGCCTAAACTCCTACGAGCAGTACTTC
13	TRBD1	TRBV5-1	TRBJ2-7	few	CASSLDRADEQYF	TGCGCCAGCAGTCTGGACAGGGCAGACGAGCAGTACTTC
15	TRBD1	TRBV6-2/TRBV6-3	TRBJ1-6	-	CASSNRQGAQSPLHF	TGTGCCAGCAGTAATCGACAGGGGGCTCAGTCACCCCTCCACTTT
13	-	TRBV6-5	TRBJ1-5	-	CASSYSKGQPQHF	TGTGCCAGCAGTTACTCGAAGGGTCAGCCCCAGCATTTT
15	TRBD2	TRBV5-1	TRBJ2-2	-	CASSLSGANTGELFF	TGCGCCAGCAGCCTCAGCGGGGCGAACACCGGGGAGCTGTTTTTT
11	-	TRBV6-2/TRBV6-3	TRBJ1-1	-	CASSQQYEAFF	TGTGCCAGCAGTCAGCAGTATGAAGCTTTCTTT
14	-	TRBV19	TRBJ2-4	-	CASSIPGDKNIQYF	TGTGCCAGTAGTATACCCGGAGATAAAAACATTCAGTACTTC
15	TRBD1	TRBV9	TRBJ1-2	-	CASSVRDRGVYGYTF	TGTGCCAGCAGCGTCCGGGACAGGGGGGTCTATGGCTACACCTTC
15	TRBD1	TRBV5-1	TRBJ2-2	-	CASSRSAGGPGELFF	TGCGCCAGCAGCAGGAGTGCAGGGGGCCCCGGGGAGCTGTTTTTT
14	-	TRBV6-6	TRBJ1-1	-	CASRRTVLNTEAFF	TGTGCCAGCAGGCGGACAGTGTTGAACACTGAAGCTTTCTTT
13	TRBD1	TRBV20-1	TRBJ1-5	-	CSAPPGGDQPQHF	TGCAGTGCCCCACCAGGGGGTGATCAGCCCCAGCATTTT
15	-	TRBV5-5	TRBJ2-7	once	CASSLAAGISYEQYF	TGTGCCAGCAGCTTGGCCGCCGGGATCTCCTACGAGCAGTACTTC
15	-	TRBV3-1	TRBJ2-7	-	CASSQDQALSYEQYF	TGTGCCAGCAGCCAAGATCAAGCCCTCTCCTACGAGCAGTACTTC
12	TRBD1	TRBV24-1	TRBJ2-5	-	CATSGTGETQYF	TGTGCCACCTCCGGGACAGGGGAGACCCAGTACTTC
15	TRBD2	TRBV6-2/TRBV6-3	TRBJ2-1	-	CASTWTSGGYNEQFF	TGTGCCAGCACGTGGACTAGCGGGGGGTACAATGAGCAGTTCTTC
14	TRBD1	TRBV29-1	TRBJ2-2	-	CSVVTGGNTGELFF	TGCAGCGTCGTAACAGGGGGGAACACCGGGGAGCTGTTTTTT
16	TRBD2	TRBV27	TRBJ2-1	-	CASSSGGGGAYNEQFF	TGTGCCAGCAGTTCAGGCGGTGGGGGGGCCTACAATGAGCAGTTCTTC
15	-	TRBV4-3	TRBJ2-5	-	CASSQEGRNQETQYF	TGCGCCAGCAGCCAAGAAGGGCGCAACCAAGAGACCCAGTACTTC
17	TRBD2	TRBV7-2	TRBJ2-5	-	CASSLRILADRGETQYF	TGTGCCAGCAGCCTAAGAATTCTAGCGGACCGAGGGGAGACCCAGTACTTC
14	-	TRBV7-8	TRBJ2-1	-	CASSSFRGGNEQFF	TGTGCCAGCAGCTCCTTTAGGGGAGGCAATGAGCAGTTCTTC
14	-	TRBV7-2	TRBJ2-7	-	CASSSPPRENEQYF	TGTGCCAGCAGCTCCCCTCCCAGGGAAAACGAGCAGTACTTC
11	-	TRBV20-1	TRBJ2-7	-	CSATWESVQYF	TGCAGTGCTACGTGGGAGTCTGTGCAGTACTTC
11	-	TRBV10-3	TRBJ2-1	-	CAIRGTYWVFF	TGTGCCATCAGGGGCACCTATTGGGTGTTCTTC
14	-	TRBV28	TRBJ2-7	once	CASSLPAGIYEQYF	TGTGCCAGCAGTTTGCCTGCTGGGATCTACGAGCAGTACTTC
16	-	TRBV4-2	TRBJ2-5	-	CASSQRATGAGETQYF	TGTGCCAGCAGCCAAAGAGCGACGGGGGCTGGGGAGACCCAGTACTTC
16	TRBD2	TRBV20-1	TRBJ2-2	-	CSARDVASGNTGELFF	TGCAGTGCTAGAGATGTTGCTAGCGGGAACACCGGGGAGCTGTTTTTT
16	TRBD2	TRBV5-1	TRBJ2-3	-	CASSLELAGHTDTQYF	TGCGCCAGCAGCTTGGAACTAGCGGGGCACACAGATACGCAGTATTTT
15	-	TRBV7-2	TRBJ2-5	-	CASSLRAGDQETQYF	TGTGCCAGCAGCTTACGGGCAGGGGATCAAGAGACCCAGTACTTC
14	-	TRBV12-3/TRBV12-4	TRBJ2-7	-	CASSLLGGLYEQYF	TGTGCCAGCAGTTTGTTGGGGGGCCTATACGAGCAGTACTTC
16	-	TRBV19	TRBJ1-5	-	CASSIGGGHFGTPQHF	TGTGCCAGTAGTATTGGCGGGGGCCACTTTGGTACGCCCCAGCATTTT
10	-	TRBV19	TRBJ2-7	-	CASREYEQYF	TGTGCCAGTCGGGAATACGAGCAGTACTTC
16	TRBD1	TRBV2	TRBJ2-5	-	CASTSGTGGFGETQYF	TGTGCCAGCACCTCCGGGACAGGGGGTTTCGGGGAGACCCAGTACTTC
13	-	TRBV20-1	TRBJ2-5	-	CSARDIHQETQYF	TGCAGTGCTAGAGACATACACCAAGAGACCCAGTACTTC
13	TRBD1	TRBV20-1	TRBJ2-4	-	CSATQTGKNIQYF	TGCAGTGCAACACAGACAGGGAAGAACATTCAGTACTTC
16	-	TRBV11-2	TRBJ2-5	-	CASSLGLQVDQETQYF	TGTGCCAGCAGCTTGGGTTTGCAAGTGGACCAAGAGACCCAGTACTTC
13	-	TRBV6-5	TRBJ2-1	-	CASSYPSNNEQFF	TGTGCCAGCAGTTACCCATCAAACAATGAGCAGTTCTTC
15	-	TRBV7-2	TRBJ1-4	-	CASSFDGGASEKLFF	TGTGCCAGCAGCTTCGACGGGGGGGCTAGCGAAAAACTGTTTTTT
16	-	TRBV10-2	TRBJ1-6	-	CASSPLSVGVSSPLHF	TGCGCCAGCAGCCCCTTATCCGTGGGGGTTTCTTCACCCCTCCACTTT
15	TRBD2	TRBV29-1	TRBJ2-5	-	CSVVGGSGGAETQYF	TGCAGCGTGGTGGGGGGGAGCGGGGGAGCAGAGACCCAGTACTTC